The 18 T cell receptor beta chains presented below share a single source sample, sequenced in a study of cytomegalovirus exposure and HLA in healthy donors (dated by TCRdb to the late 2010s). To prepare the library, the immunoSEQ multiplex PCR assay was applied. A mixture of 60 forward primers for TCR Vbeta segments and 13 reverse primers for TCR Jbeta segments was used in the multiplex PCR. The clones in this table, taken by TCRdb from immuneACCESS, are in-frame only. Not every clone is retained; where verified, under half of the shortfall comes from an unresolved V gene, and the cause of the rest is unknown. A total of some 130,000 clones appear in this sample, about 70% of them only once. The ten largest make up 2.5% to 4% of the sample. The material sequenced was PBMCs. Every receptor here comes from a man aged 40-49 years in good health and CMV-seronegative.

This clone was counted a few times. The chain recombines TRBV4-1 with TRBJ2-5; TRBD2 agrees at 7 bases. The CDR3 extends over 15 amino acids. The germline V gene has CDR1 MGHRA and CDR2 YSYEKL. The V segment lost 1 base and the J segment 4 bases; nucleotides outside the gene matches: 6. The chain's CDR3 is CASSQGEGAVETQYF. CDR3 bases: TGCGCCAGCAGCCAAGGGGAGGGAGCGGTAGAGACCCAGTACTTC.

This clone was recorded a few times. The chain employs TRBV6-5 and TRBJ1-4, with TRBD1 matching 7 bases. Trimming removed 0 bases from V and 7 bases from J; junction bases left unmatched: 5. CDR1 is MNHEY, CDR2 SVGAGI, per germline. The CDR3 consists of 15 residues. DNA for the CDR3: TGTGCCAGCAGTTACTCAGGGCAGGGGGTTGAAAAACTGTTTTTT. Translation gives CASSYSGQGVEKLFF.

This clone has just a few counts. The V gene is TRBV9, the J gene TRBJ1-1; D may be TRBD1 (5 bases). CDR1 is SGDLS and CDR2 is YYNGEE in the germline V gene. The V end was cut by 4 bases, the J end by 5 bases, with 15 bases between. This CDR3 has 14 residues. The CDR3 nucleotides are TGTGCCAGCAGCCCTAGGCGGGGGGGAACTGAAGCTTTCTTT. Amino acid sequence: CASSPRRGGTEAFF. The variable domain in full, with the rest retrieved from reference TRBV9 and TRBJ1-1, is DSGVTQTPKHLITATGQRVTLRCSPRSGDLSVYWYQQSLDQGLQFLIQYYNGEERAKGNILERFSAQQFPDLHSELNLSSLELGDSALYFCASSPRRGGTEAFFGQGTRLTVV.

The chain has TRBV27 and TRBJ2-7, with 8 bases that match TRBD1. CDR3 length: 15 residues. Germline CDR1 MNHEY, CDR2 SMNVEV (reference sequence). The ends lost 7 bases at V and 2 bases at J; junction bases unmatched: 10. CDR3: CASTIGQGLPYEQYF. The CDR3 coding sequence is TGTGCCAGCACCATTGGACAGGGCTTACCCTACGAGCAGTACTTC.

This clone has only one observation. The gene calls are TRBV7-2 and TRBJ1-5; TRBD1 agrees at 7 bases. The CDR3 spans 15 residues. The V gene end was trimmed by 1 base and the J gene end by 6 bases; junction bases not matched to a gene: 6. The V gene's germline CDR1 is SGHTA and CDR2 FQGNSA. The CDR3 DNA is TGTGCCAGCAGCTTAGAACAGGGGTTCCCTCAGCCCCAGCATTTT. Its translation: CASSLEQGFPQPQHF.

This chain uses TRBV28 with TRBJ2-7, with D hard to call. This CDR3 is 15 amino acids long. Germline values: CDR1 MDHEN, CDR2 SYDVKM. With 1 base removed from V and 1 base from J, the gap between germline ends came to 11 bases. CDR3 DNA sequence: TGTGCCAGCAGTTTATTTCCGGTGAAATCCTACGAGCAGTACTTC. As protein: CASSLFPVKSYEQYF. Using reference TRBV28 and TRBJ2-7 for the parts outside the CDR3, the full variable domain is DVKVTQSSRYLVKRTGEKVFLECVQDMDHENMFWYRQDPGLGLRLIYFSYDVKMKEKGDIPEGYSVSREKKERFSLILESASTNQTSMYLCASSLFPVKSYEQYFGPGTRLTVT.

The chain couples TRBV7-9 to TRBJ1-1; the D is unclear. The CDR3 loop spans 12 amino acids. Trimming shortened V by 5 bases and J by 4 bases, and 8 bases separated the two germline ends. Germline V gives CDR1 SEHNR, CDR2 FQNEAQ (reference sequence). CDR3 nucleotides: TGTGCCAGCAGCCCCCGCAGCACTGAAGCTTTCTTT. Translation: CASSPRSTEAFF.

This rearrangement joins TRBV5-4 to TRBJ2-7; D uncertain. Germline V gene lookup returns CDR1 SGHNT and CDR2 YYREEE (reference sequence). Trimming took off 4 bases at V and 6 bases at J, with 8 bases between the two ends. This CDR3 region has 11 residues. CDR3 nucleotides: TGTGCCAGCAGCCGTTTCGGCGAGCAGTACTTC. Its protein is CASSRFGEQYF. Drawing the rest from reference TRBV5-4 and TRBJ2-7, the complete variable domain is ETGVTQSPTHLIKTRGQQVTLRCSSQSGHNTVSWYQQALGQGPQFIFQYYREEENGRGNFPPRFSGLQFPNYSSELNVNALELDDSALYLCASSRFGEQYFGPGTRLTVT.

V is TRBV28 and J is TRBJ1-1, with 9 bases that match TRBD1. The CDR3 runs 14 residues. Germline CDR1 reads MDHEN; CDR2 reads SYDVKM. The V gene end was trimmed by 2 bases and the J gene end by 4 bases; junction bases not matched to a gene: 2. CDR3: CASSLDRGSTEAFF. The CDR3 coding sequence is TGTGCCAGCAGTTTAGACAGGGGGAGCACTGAAGCTTTCTTT.

This clone was seen a few times. V is TRBV23-1 and J is TRBJ2-1; 8 bases are a match to TRBD1. TRBV23-1 is given ORF status, its function remaining uncertain. The CDR3 runs 18 residues. The J segment lost 0 bases and the V segment lost 7 bases, leaving 14 bases of the junction unmatched. In nucleotides, the CDR3 is TGCGCCAGCAACCCTCCCCCCCGGGACAGGTTCTCCTACAATGAGCAGTTCTTC. It yields the protein CASNPPPRDRFSYNEQFF.

This clone was detected once. The chain carries TRBV11-3 and TRBJ2-1, with 9 bases matching TRBD1. V was clipped by 5 bases and J by 2 bases; unmatched bases: 13. The CDR3 has 18 residues. Germline lookup yields CDR1 SGHNT and CDR2 YENEEA. The chain's CDR3 is CASSQYLRDRETYNEQFF. The CDR3 nucleotides are TGTGCCAGCAGCCAATACCTCCGGGACAGGGAAACCTACAATGAGCAGTTCTTC.

This chain links TRBV27 with TRBJ1-2; TRBD1 agrees at 11 bases. V shed 5 bases, J shed 5 bases, and the junction held 10 bases outside the gene matches. This CDR3 is 16 amino acids long. Per germline, CDR1 MNHEY and CDR2 SMNVEV (reference sequence). The CDR3 is CASSKRPGQGVYGYTF. The DNA for the CDR3 is TGTGCCAGCAGTAAACGTCCGGGACAGGGGGTATATGGCTACACCTTC.

This clone was observed a few times. The chain links TRBV19 to TRBJ2-1; no clear D. The germline V gene encodes CDR1 LNHDA and CDR2 SQIVND (reference sequence). The length of the CDR3 is 11 residues. The V end lost 3 bases, the J end lost 6 bases, and 3 bases lay between the germline ends. CDR3 nucleotides: TGTGCCAGTAGTATCGTCAATGAGCAGTTCTTC. Translating it yields CASSIVNEQFF.

The rearrangement joins TRBV19 to TRBJ2-7; D is undetermined. The V end was cut by 2 bases, the J end by 3 bases, with 14 bases between. Germline lookup yields CDR1 LNHDA and CDR2 SQIVND (reference sequence). The CDR3 runs to 15 residues. CDR3 nucleotide sequence: TGTGCCAGTAGTATACAGGCAGATCCCCTCTACGAGCAGTACTTC. Translation: CASSIQADPLYEQYF.

The genes are TRBV7-6 and TRBJ2-7, with a tentative D call TRBD1 (6 bases). The V gene's germline CDR1 is SGHVS and CDR2 FNYEAQ. CDR3 size: 15 residues. Between the trimmed V and J ends, which lost 4 bases and 0 bases, there was a span of 13 bases. The CDR3 coding sequence is TGTGCCAGCAGCTATCTAACAGGGAGCTCCTACGAGCAGTACTTC. It translates to CASSYLTGSSYEQYF.

V gene TRBV18 combines with J gene TRBJ2-5; possibly TRBD2 for D (5 bases). Trimming pared 3 bases from V and 5 bases from J, leaving 10 bases between. Looked up from germline, CDR1 is KGHSH and CDR2 is LQKENI. CDR3 length: 13 amino acids. The CDR3 bases are TGTGCCAGCTCACCGGGAGAGGCGGAGACCCAGTACTTC. Residues: CASSPGEAETQYF.

The chain combines TRBV6-1 with TRBJ2-1, with no clear D. Germline V gene sequence: CDR1 MNHNS, CDR2 SASEGT. CDR3 length: 15 amino acids. V was pared by 6 bases and J by 0 bases, with 12 bases between. CDR3 sequence (DNA): TGTGCCAGCAGAAATTCGTTCAGCTCCTACAATGAGCAGTTCTTC. Amino acid sequence: CASRNSFSSYNEQFF.

The V call is TRBV18, the J call TRBJ1-2; D possibly corresponds to TRBD1 (5 bases). CDR3 length equals 13 residues. Looked up from germline, CDR1 is KGHSH and CDR2 is LQKENI. V lost 3 bases and J lost 8, with 13 bases in between. The CDR3 DNA reads TGTGCCAGCTCACCCCGAGTACAGGAAGGCTACACCTTC. Its translation is CASSPRVQEGYTF.